The rows below give T cell receptor beta chains drawn from one sample of a study of response to subunit inactivated influenza vaccine. TCRdb recomputed calls from the RT-PCR reads with MiXCR, one row per CDR3 protein. Among 300,000 to 350,000 distinct CDR3 sequences, around a fifth were seen once, and the ten largest hold approximately 10%. Sample: PBMCs from blood, taken 21 months after vaccination. These receptors came from a man between 50 and 75 years old who received an inactivated influenza vaccine. Each CDR3 is given with its conserved first and last residue. A D gene is named only where the DNA matches it firmly. Clone size appears in some rows only: once, few, many, or a class for an expanded clone.

D gene,J gene,clone size,V gene,CDR3 protein,CDR3 DNA
.,TRBJ1-2,.,TRBV6-1,CASSSPTQRYGYTF,TGTGCCAGCAGTAGCCCAACGCAGAGGTATGGCTACACCTTC
.,TRBJ1-4,.,TRBV5-1,CASSSRGDGEKLFF,TGCGCCAGCAGCTCCCGGGGGGACGGGGAAAAACTGTTTTTT
.,TRBJ1-2,many,TRBV5-1,CASSSSTENYGYTF,TGCGCCAGCAGCTCCTCGACAGAAAACTATGGCTACACCTTC
TRBD1,TRBJ1-3,few,TRBV28,CASSTGQSSRNTIYF,TGTGCCAGCAGCACGGGACAGAGCTCAAGAAACACCATATATTTT
TRBD1,TRBJ1-1,.,TRBV28,CASRPSAGQGATEAFF,TGTGCCAGCAGACCTTCAGCGGGACAGGGGGCCACTGAAGCTTTCTTT
TRBD1,TRBJ1-2,.,TRBV19,CASSARDSINYGYTF,TGTGCCAGTAGTGCGCGGGACAGTATAAACTATGGCTACACCTTC
TRBD1,TRBJ1-4,.,TRBV7-2,CASSQGQGGGEKLFF,TGTGCCAGCAGCCAGGGACAGGGGGGAGGGGAAAAACTGTTTTTT
TRBD1,TRBJ2-1,.,TRBV28,CASSLYDRGITGDEQFF,TGTGCCAGCAGTTTATACGACAGGGGAATAACAGGGGATGAGCAGTTCTTC
.,TRBJ1-3,few,TRBV30,CAWDPVGSGNTIYF,TGTGCCTGGGACCCTGTAGGCTCTGGAAACACCATATATTTT
.,TRBJ1-2,.,TRBV15,CATSRATNYGYTF,TGTGCCACCAGCAGAGCCACCAACTATGGCTACACCTTC
.,TRBJ1-2,.,TRBV5-6,CASSVDSVYYGYTF,TGTGCCAGCAGCGTAGACAGCGTCTACTATGGCTACACCTTC
.,TRBJ2-1,many,TRBV27,CASSLSVKTNEQFF,TGTGCCAGCAGTTTATCGGTAAAAACCAATGAGCAGTTCTTC
.,TRBJ1-1,many,TRBV12-2,CASRLASQGWVNTEAFF,TGTGCAAGTCGCTTAGCCTCCCAGGGGTGGGTTAACACTGAAGCTTTCTTT
.,TRBJ1-2,few,TRBV11-2,CASSLSAGSRTSSYGYTF,TGTGCCAGCAGCTTAAGTGCCGGGAGTCGGACCTCATCCTATGGCTACACCTTC
TRBD1,TRBJ2-3,few,TRBV15,CATSREPDRGTDTQYF,TGTGCCACCAGCAGAGAACCGGACAGGGGCACAGATACGCAGTATTTT
.,TRBJ2-7,.,TRBV5-5,CASSFPGRTAYEQYF,TGTGCCAGCAGCTTCCCGGGACGGACAGCCTACGAGCAGTACTTC
.,TRBJ1-2,few,TRBV5-1,CASSSEGVNGYTF,TGCGCCAGCAGCTCGGAGGGGGTGAATGGCTACACCTTC
.,TRBJ2-1,once,TRBV6-1,CASSENWPGVYNEQFF,TGTGCCAGCAGTGAAAATTGGCCTGGGGTATACAATGAGCAGTTCTTC
.,TRBJ2-4,once,TRBV28,CASSLTSLAKNIQYF,TGTGCCAGCAGTTTAACGTCTCTAGCCAAAAACATTCAGTACTTC
TRBD1,TRBJ1-5,few,TRBV2,CASTRQGFSNQPQHF,TGTGCCAGCACAAGACAGGGATTTAGCAATCAGCCCCAGCATTTT
.,TRBJ2-7,few,TRBV7-2,CASSLHSGADYEQYF,TGTGCCAGCAGCCTCCACTCCGGGGCGGACTACGAGCAGTACTTC
TRBD2,TRBJ2-5,few,TRBV4-2,CASSRGGSETQYF,TGTGCCAGCAGCCGCGGGGGGTCGGAGACCCAGTACTTC
.,TRBJ1-2,few,TRBV7-2,CASSLDSGINYGYTF,TGTGCCAGCAGCTTAGATTCAGGGATTAACTATGGCTACACCTTC
.,TRBJ2-1,once,TRBV29-1,CSVVPRRNEQFF,TGCAGCGTTGTCCCCCGCCGGAATGAGCAGTTCTTC
TRBD1,TRBJ2-1,.,TRBV6-5,CASSYGGRDRGFTEQFF,TGTGCCAGCAGTTACGGGGGTCGGGACAGGGGTTTCACTGAGCAGTTCTTC
.,TRBJ2-3,.,TRBV29-1,CSVDLRGTDTQYF,TGCAGCGTCGACCTTCGGGGGACAGATACGCAGTATTTT
.,TRBJ2-5,.,TRBV28,CASQGLPRRQYF,TGTGCCAGCCAAGGGCTACCTCGTCGCCAGTACTTC
TRBD2,TRBJ2-3,.,TRBV28,CASSPTGLGVTDTQYF,TGTGCCAGCAGTCCGACGGGACTAGGGGTAACAGATACGCAGTATTTT
.,TRBJ2-6,.,TRBV3-1,CASGDRFSGANVLTF,TGTGCCAGCGGAGACAGATTCTCTGGGGCCAACGTCCTGACTTTC
.,TRBJ1-2,.,TRBV5-6,CARSPGTEGYTF,TGTGCCAGGAGCCCCGGGACGGAGGGCTACACCTTC
.,TRBJ2-1,.,TRBV14,CASSHTGYSSYNEQFF,TGTGCCAGCAGCCACACGGGCTACAGCTCCTACAATGAGCAGTTCTTC
TRBD1,TRBJ1-5,few,TRBV20-1,CSAGLTGGNQPQHF,TGCAGTGCGGGGTTGACAGGGGGAAATCAGCCCCAGCATTTT
.,TRBJ2-3,few,TRBV5-1,CASSLEVLQVVADTQYF,TGCGCCAGCAGCTTGGAAGTCCTGCAGGTTGTGGCAGATACGCAGTATTTT
.,TRBJ1-1,.,TRBV28,CASSFRGLSTEAFF,TGTGCCAGCAGTTTCCGGGGGCTTAGCACTGAAGCTTTCTTT
.,TRBJ2-4,few,TRBV6-2/TRBV6-3,CASSKSQGPTSLAKNIQYF,TGTGCCAGCAGCAAGTCCCAGGGGCCGACGAGCCTAGCCAAAAACATTCAGTACTTC
TRBD2,TRBJ2-2,.,TRBV19,CASSTPGGTGELFF,TGTGCCAGTAGTACTCCGGGAGGCACCGGGGAGCTGTTTTTT
.,TRBJ1-4,few,TRBV20-1,CSARGANEKLFF,TGCAGTGCTAGGGGTGCTAATGAAAAACTGTTTTTT
TRBD2,TRBJ2-1,few,TRBV6-2/TRBV6-3,CASSYSGAGGNEQFF,TGTGCCAGCAGTTACTCAGGAGCGGGAGGAAATGAGCAGTTCTTC
.,TRBJ1-3,many,TRBV6-2/TRBV6-3,CASRSTGRNTIYF,TGTGCCAGCAGATCGACAGGACGAAACACCATATATTTT
.,TRBJ1-2,few,TRBV12-3/TRBV12-4,CASSSYREDYGYTF,TGTGCCAGCAGTTCCTACAGGGAAGACTATGGCTACACCTTC
.,TRBJ1-2,few,TRBV27,CASSLREGYGYTF,TGTGCCAGCAGTTTACGAGAGGGTTATGGCTACACCTTC
TRBD1,TRBJ2-3,.,TRBV29-1,CSVEEQGKRYTQYF,TGCAGCGTTGAAGAACAGGGGAAAAGGTATACGCAGTATTTT
.,TRBJ1-2,few,TRBV4-3,CASSQEGRRGRGYTF,TGCGCCAGCAGCCAAGAGGGTCGGAGGGGTCGCGGCTACACCTTC
.,TRBJ2-1,.,TRBV20-1,CSTTSPGTNEQFF,TGCAGTACCACGTCACCGGGGACTAATGAGCAGTTCTTC
.,TRBJ2-1,few,TRBV7-2,CASSLGGDEQFF,TGTGCCAGCAGCTTAGGAGGGGATGAGCAGTTCTTC